This T cell receptor beta chain was obtained from a study of cytomegalovirus exposure and HLA in healthy donors. Study-wide findings and caveats: Equally common other TCR beta chains were less clonally expanded than HLA-associated ones, a later analysis found. Common viral pathogens were later found to be apparently linked to several of the most significant clusters.

Primers for the PCR totalled 60 Vbeta and 13 Jbeta. Sequenced by immunoSEQ multiplex PCR; TCRdb stores in-frame clones only, minus some. This sample's clone table lists some 200,000 clones. This CDR3 has 15 residues. From germline, CDR1 is SEHNR and CDR2 FQNEAQ (reference sequence). The V and J ends lost 4 bases and 3 bases, in that order; junction bases with no gene match: 7. To note about this clone: Its antigen is still unknown.

This chain joins TRBV7-9 and TRBJ2-7; 9 bases are shared with TRBD2. Specimen: PBMCs. The origin of this receptor is a boy aged 5-17 years in good health and CMV-seronegative. The CDR3 sequence is CASSSVAGVIYEQYF. The CDR3 DNA is TGTGCCAGCAGCTCTGTAGCGGGGGTAATCTACGAGCAGTACTTC.